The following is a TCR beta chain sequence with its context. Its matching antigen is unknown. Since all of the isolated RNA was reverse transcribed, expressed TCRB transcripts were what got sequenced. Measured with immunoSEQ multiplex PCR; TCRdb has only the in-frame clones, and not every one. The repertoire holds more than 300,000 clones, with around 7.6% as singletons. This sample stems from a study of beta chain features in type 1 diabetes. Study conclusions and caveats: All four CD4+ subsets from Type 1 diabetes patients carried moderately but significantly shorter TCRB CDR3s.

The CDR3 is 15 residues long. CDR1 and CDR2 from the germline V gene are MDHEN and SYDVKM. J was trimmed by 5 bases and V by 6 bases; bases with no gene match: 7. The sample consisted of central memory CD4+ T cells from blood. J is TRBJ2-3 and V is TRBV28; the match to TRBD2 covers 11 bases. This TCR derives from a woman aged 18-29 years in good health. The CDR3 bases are TGTGCCAGCAGCTCTAGCGGGAGGAGTGGAGATACGCAGTATTTT. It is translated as CASSSSGRSGDTQYF.